This TCR beta chain was recovered during a study of identical twins (dated by TCRdb to the mid-2010s). Concerning the study at large: To test whether fetal clonotypes persist, the study used deep sequencing on TCR alpha and beta repertoires from monozygotic twins, unrelated adults of various ages, and cord blood. Replicate twin experiments were performed at different times using different library preparation protocols to rule out contamination. Study-wide findings and limitations: Recombination models systematically underestimated out-of-frame TCR alpha sharing in monozygotic twins but agreed with sharing between unrelated individuals. Abundant cord blood beta clonotypes had fewer insertions, young adult naive repertoires showed a similar but weaker trend, and memory repertoires showed no such trend. Invariant T cells such as MAIT and iNKT could partly confound zero-insertion analyses, although diverse VJ usage argued against such confounding for most clonotypes. Conclusions relied on cross-sectional statistical analysis, since the same donors could not be followed over many years. Compared with coincidental sharing between unrelated individuals, out-of-frame TCR alpha sequences shared between twins showed an excess of sequences with low generation probability. The excess sharing between twins in beta out-of-frame sequences was weaker because fewer shared sequences reduced the signal-to-noise ratio.

All donors were healthy Caucasians. Three pairs of female monozygotic twins, all aged roughly 18 to 29 years, were included in the twin cohort. Positive isolation kits from Invitrogen were used to isolate the CD4+ and CD8+ T cell populations. Many counts were recorded for this clonotype. Its antigen remains undetermined. No clone much larger than this one lies a single base away; base qualities are absent. The library was prepared using 5' RACE. Instrument used: Illumina HiSeq 2000. Template switching introduced a universal primer binding site; the final cDNA contained a unique molecular identifier, enabling accurate counting of TCR cDNA molecules. Specific primers in the conserved constant-segment region were used to synthesize first-strand cDNA for TCR alpha and beta chains. Each cDNA library was double barcoded, with a SMART-Mk sample barcode plus Illumina barcodes, to control for contamination. TruSeq adapter sequences along with Illumina sample barcodes were introduced in two successive PCR steps. The TCR alpha and beta cDNA libraries were sequenced on the Illumina HiSeq platform using custom primers. Turning to the authors' computational methods: Unique molecular identifiers were extracted from raw reads with MiGEC, and CDR3 positions were determined with MiXCR. For each individual, recombination models were inferred using an EM algorithm with the repgenHMM and IGoR tools. The tcR package in R was used for shared clonotype analysis, with sharing normalized by the product of cloneset sizes. To study raw recombination free of thymic and clonal selection effects, out-of-frame nonproductive sequences were analyzed. The public reads were reprocessed in TCRdb via fastp at Q25 and MiXCR, keeping in-frame beta chains. Rows with a matching CDR3 protein are joined into one entry that keeps the most common DNA and genes. The V and J calls were not made by the authors but by TCRdb's processing. This sample has roughly 350,000 distinct CDR3 sequences in its table, and over 9% of those were observed once. The biggest ten clones account for 7.2% of the sample.

These data were also reused for a study on yellow fever vaccine responses in identical twins. As described in the second report: The T cell response to vaccination in identical twins was reported by the authors to appear partly convergent and partly personalized. In identical twins, the study followed T cell clones that responded to the vaccine with precision.

The origin of this receptor is a woman under 30 in good health. The sample consisted of CD8+ T cells sorted from blood.

The nucleotides read TGTGCCACCAATAGCGGGAGGGCCATCGCCGGGGAGCTGTTTTTT. This translates into CATNSGRAIAGELFF. In this chain, TRBV12-3 or TRBV12-4 is recombined with TRBJ2-2; TRBD2 matches 11 bases in the middle. The germline V and J ends show losses of 10 bases and 6 bases respectively, and no gene match explains 10 bases of the junction. There are 15 amino acids in the CDR3, from cysteine to phenylalanine inclusive. Only CDR3 DNA remains: 45 bases, in frame from the first base.